This is a list of T cell receptor beta chains from one sample in a study of preoperative IRX-2 immunotherapy in early breast cancer. Sequencing was performed with immunoSEQ multiplex PCR; in TCRdb, only in-frame clones are kept and a portion is missing. The sample holds around 95,000 clones, roughly 89% seen once. Material: tumor tissue, obtained after IRX-2 immunotherapy. The receptors derive from a human donor with breast cancer. Each CDR3 is given with its conserved first and last residue. The D gene is left open where the match is weak. Some rows mark clone size as missing; the rest say once, few, many or name a class of expanded clone.

j_call | v_call | d_call | clone_size | cdr3_aa | cdr3_nt
TRBJ2-2 | TRBV11-3 | TRBD1 | . | CASSFQTGTNTGELFF | TGTGCCAGCAGCTTTCAGACAGGGACAAACACCGGGGAGCTGTTTTTT
TRBJ1-5 | TRBV15 | . | . | CATSRAGQLNQPQHF | TGTGCCACCAGCAGAGCCGGACAGTTAAATCAGCCCCAGCATTTT
TRBJ1-1 | TRBV28 | . | . | CASSLLGQSEAFF | TGTGCCAGCAGTTTGTTAGGGCAGAGTGAAGCTTTCTTT
TRBJ1-1 | TRBV6-8 | TRBD1 | . | CASRSTGGTEAFF | TGTGCCAGCAGGTCCACAGGGGGCACTGAAGCTTTCTTT
TRBJ1-1 | TRBV19 | . | . | CASNPPGVHQRYTEAFF | TGTGCCAGTAACCCACCAGGGGTCCACCAACGGTACACTGAAGCTTTCTTT
TRBJ1-1 | TRBV28 | . | . | CASTPTALNTEAFF | TGTGCCAGCACCCCGACGGCACTGAACACTGAAGCTTTCTTT
TRBJ1-1 | TRBV19 | . | . | CASSFIDLNTEAFF | TGTGCCAGTAGTTTCATCGACTTGAACACTGAAGCTTTCTTT
TRBJ2-2 | TRBV18 | . | . | CASSPSTGRTGELFF | TGTGCCAGCTCACCTAGTACAGGGCGCACCGGGGAGCTGTTTTTT
TRBJ2-2 | TRBV5-1 | . | . | CASGPVLNTGELFF | TGCGCCAGCGGACCGGTCCTAAACACCGGGGAGCTGTTTTTT
TRBJ1-3 | TRBV28 | TRBD1 | . | CASSLQGARGNTIYF | TGTGCCAGCAGTTTACAGGGGGCGCGGGGAAACACCATATATTTT
TRBJ1-3 | TRBV19 | . | . | CASSNRGSFRNTIYF | TGTGCCAGTAGTAACCGGGGGTCCTTTAGAAACACCATATATTTT
TRBJ1-5 | TRBV25-1 | . | . | CASRDTVNQPQHF | TGTGCCAGCAGAGACACGGTCAATCAGCCCCAGCATTTT
TRBJ1-3 | TRBV19 | . | . | CASSIWDYRTGNTIYF | TGTGCCAGTAGTATATGGGACTACAGAACTGGAAACACCATATATTTT
TRBJ2-3 | TRBV7-6 | . | . | CASSPGAVISTDTQYF | TGTGCCAGCAGCCCAGGGGCGGTTATAAGCACAGATACGCAGTATTTT
TRBJ2-2 | TRBV4-1 | TRBD2 | . | CASSQGHASGGAGELFF | TGCGCCAGCAGCCAAGGTCACGCTAGCGGGGGGGCCGGGGAGCTGTTTTTT
TRBJ2-7 | TRBV28 | . | . | CASSGGQYEQYF | TGTGCCAGCAGTGGGGGGCAATACGAGCAGTACTTC
TRBJ1-6 | TRBV28 | . | . | CASRSLNSPLHF | TGTGCCAGCAGATCGTTAAATTCACCCCTCCACTTT
TRBJ1-2 | TRBV11-3 | TRBD1 | once | CASSLMGQSLGYTF | TGTGCCAGCAGCCTCATGGGACAGTCGCTCGGCTACACCTTC
TRBJ1-2 | TRBV11-3 | TRBD1 | . | CASSLVPGQGLYGYTF | TGTGCCAGCAGCTTAGTCCCGGGACAGGGGCTCTATGGCTACACCTTC
TRBJ2-2 | TRBV6-8 | TRBD1 | . | CASSDLRQGHGGELFF | TGTGCCAGCAGTGATTTACGACAGGGGCATGGCGGGGAGCTGTTTTTT
TRBJ1-1 | TRBV14 | TRBD1 | . | CASSKQGARNTEAFF | TGTGCCAGCAGTAAACAGGGGGCGAGGAACACTGAAGCTTTCTTT
TRBJ1-2 | TRBV2 | . | . | CASRRGVKEGGGYTF | TGTGCCAGCCGGCGGGGGGTTAAGGAAGGAGGAGGCTACACCTTC
TRBJ1-3 | TRBV22-1 | . | . | CASRPSVGQGNTIYF | .
TRBJ1-4 | TRBV29-1 | TRBD1 | . | CSVRTGDEKLFF | TGCAGCGTCCGGACAGGGGATGAAAAACTGTTTTTT
TRBJ1-5 | TRBV28 | . | once | CASSFGTGNQPQHF | TGTGCCAGCAGTTTTGGGACGGGCAATCAGCCCCAGCATTTT
TRBJ1-6 | TRBV19 | . | . | CASSWTGSPLHF | TGTGCCAGTAGTTGGACGGGGTCACCCCTCCACTTT
TRBJ2-1 | TRBV5-1 | . | . | CASSRVEGPNEQFF | TGCGCCAGCAGCCGGGTGGAAGGCCCCAATGAGCAGTTCTTC
TRBJ2-7 | TRBV9 | . | . | CASSEARVFYEQYF | TGTGCCAGCAGTGAAGCGCGGGTCTTCTACGAGCAGTACTTC
TRBJ2-5 | TRBV5-1 | TRBD1 | . | CASSLGDRAELETQYF | TGCGCCAGCAGCTTGGGTGACAGGGCGGAACTGGAGACCCAGTACTTC
TRBJ1-4 | TRBV14 | . | . | CASSQGAGEKLFF | TGTGCCAGCAGCCAAGGCGCCGGAGAAAAACTGTTTTTT
TRBJ2-3 | TRBV19 | TRBD1 | . | CASSVRQTGGTDTQYF | TGTGCCAGTAGTGTAAGACAGACAGGGGGCACAGATACGCAGTATTTT
TRBJ1-1 | TRBV6-8 | TRBD1 | . | CASRETGGTEAFF | TGTGCCAGCAGGGAGACAGGGGGCACTGAAGCTTTCTTT
TRBJ1-1 | TRBV29-1 | . | . | CSVAVADTEAFF | TGCAGCGTCGCGGTCGCGGACACTGAAGCTTTCTTT
TRBJ1-3 | TRBV7-8 | . | . | CASSFSLGNTIYF | TGTGCCAGCAGCTTTTCTCTCGGAAACACCATATATTTT
TRBJ1-2 | TRBV29-1 | . | . | CSVETGGEPFRGYTF | TGCAGCGTTGAGACGGGCGGTGAACCCTTCCGCGGCTACACCTTC
TRBJ2-2 | TRBV7-5 | . | . | CASSPDRGKNTGELFF | TGTGCCAGCAGCCCGGACAGGGGGAAGAACACCGGGGAGCTGTTTTTT
TRBJ1-5 | TRBV30 | TRBD1 | . | CAWSAGTGWGSAQHF | TGTGCCTGGAGTGCCGGGACAGGATGGGGATCAGCCCAGCATTTT
TRBJ1-5 | TRBV19 | . | . | CASSIGGGQPQHF | TGTGCCAGTAGTATCGGTGGAGGTCAGCCCCAGCATTTT
TRBJ1-5 | TRBV28 | . | . | CASSSGAQPQHF | TGTGCCAGCAGTTCGGGGGCTCAGCCCCAGCATTTT
TRBJ2-7 | TRBV5-1 | . | . | CASSLEQSPYEQYF | TGCGCCAGCAGCTTGGAACAGTCCCCCTACGAGCAGTACTTC